This T cell receptor beta chain was sequenced in a study of T-cell reconstitution after alpha-beta-depleted transplantation in children. The study, taken as a whole, reports: Among T cells one year after transplant, newly produced cells accounted for most counts and diversity. Several hundred expanded graft clones reportedly gave rise to the alpha-beta T cells present about two months after transplant. From surviving recipient T cells and thymic progenitors came the high day-60 TCRbeta diversity observed in some patients.

The sample holds many counts of this clonotype. The target antigen is unknown. With 6 bases clipped from V and 7 bases from J, the junction kept 6 bases outside the gene matches. The germline CDR1 and CDR2 sequences are ENHRY and SYGVKD. CDR3 length: 14 amino acids. As it was prepared, the TCRbeta library received unique molecular identifiers. TCRdb processed the PCR reads anew with MiXCR; each CDR3 protein has one entry. The sample has fewer than 350,000 distinct CDR3 sequences; around a tenth are singletons. This receptor was identified in a male patient aged 2 to 9 who had a stem cell transplant for chronic granulomatous disease, so the T cells may come from the graft donor. The sequenced sample was peripheral blood, obtained 180 days after TCRalphabeta/CD19-depleted stem cell transplant. The rearrangement joins TRBV10-3 to TRBJ1-6; TRBD1 matches 7 bases. Written as DNA, the CDR3 is TGTGCCATCAGCAGGGGGAGGGAGAATTCACCCCTCCACTTT. As protein: CAISRGRENSPLHF.